The clone carrying this T cell receptor beta chain turned up a few times. Its matching antigen is unknown. The entry originates in a study of T-cell reconstitution after alpha-beta-depleted transplantation in children. V lost 0 bases, J lost 1 base, and 4 bases lay in between. Looked up from germline, CDR1 is SGDLS and CDR2 is YYNGEE. CDR3 size: 13 residues. A library of TCRbeta sequences, prepared with unique molecular identifiers, was generated. TCRdb reanalysed the PCR reads using MiXCR and keeps one entry per CDR3 protein. There are about 200,000 distinct CDR3 sequences in the sample; roughly a sixth occur only once, and 43% lies in the top ten. General study findings and limits: Most T-cell counts and diversity one year after the transplant came from T cells that were newly produced. It was surviving recipient T cells and thymic progenitors that gave some patients high TCRbeta diversity at day 60.

The J gene is TRBJ2-5, the V gene TRBV9; no clear D gene. The clonotype comes from a male patient between 2 and 15 years old who had a stem cell transplant for acute lymphoblastic leukemia, so the T cells may come from the graft donor. Sample: PBMCs, mostly from graft donor cells, taken 360 days after TCRalphabeta/CD19-depleted stem cell transplant. In nucleotides, the CDR3 is TGTGCCAGCAGCGTAGACCCCCAAGAGACCCAGTACTTC. Translated, it gives CASSVDPQETQYF.